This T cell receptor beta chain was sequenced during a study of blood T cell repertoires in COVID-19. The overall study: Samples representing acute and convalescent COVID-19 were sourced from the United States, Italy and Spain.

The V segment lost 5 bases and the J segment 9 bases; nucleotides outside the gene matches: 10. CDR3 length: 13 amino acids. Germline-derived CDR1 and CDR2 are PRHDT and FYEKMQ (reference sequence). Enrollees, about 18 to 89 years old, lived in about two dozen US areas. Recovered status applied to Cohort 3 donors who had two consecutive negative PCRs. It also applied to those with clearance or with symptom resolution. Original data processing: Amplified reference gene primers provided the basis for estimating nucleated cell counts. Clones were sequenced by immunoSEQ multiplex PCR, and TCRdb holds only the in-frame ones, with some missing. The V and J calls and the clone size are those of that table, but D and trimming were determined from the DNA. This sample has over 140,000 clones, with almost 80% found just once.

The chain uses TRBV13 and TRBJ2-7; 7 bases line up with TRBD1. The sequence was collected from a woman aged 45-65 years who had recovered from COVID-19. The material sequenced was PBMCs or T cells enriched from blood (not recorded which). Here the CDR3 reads CASSRDGQVGQYF. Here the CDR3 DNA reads TGTGCCAGCAGCCGAGACGGACAGGTCGGGCAGTACTTC.